The TCR beta chain described here comes from a study of cytomegalovirus exposure and HLA in healthy donors. Overall study findings and caveats: Researchers counted roughly 150 TCR beta chains as cytomegalovirus-associated. Researchers reported that a few CMV-associated chains were confirmed in vitro as CMV antigen-specific. As was reported, the classifier diagnosed cytomegalovirus status with high specificity and sensitivity.

The study drew the donors from its approximately 110-subject validation cohort, separate from the approximately 690-subject first cohort. Clones were sequenced by immunoSEQ multiplex PCR, and TCRdb holds only the in-frame ones, with some missing. The sample contains 120,000 to 150,000 clones, 80% to 90% of which appear only once. Details on this clone: The antigen remains undetermined.

The CDR3 has 12 residues. Germline CDR1 MNHEY, CDR2 SMNVEV (reference sequence). Losses at the gene ends were 5 bases for V and 12 bases for J; bases not matched to a gene: 5. Sequencing was carried out using PBMCs. The receptor comes from a man in his late teens or twenties in good health and CMV-seropositive. The chain links TRBV27 to TRBJ2-1; 9 bases are shared with TRBD1. The CDR3 bases are TGTGCCAGCAGTCGGGACAGGGAAGGGCAGTTCTTC. As protein: CASSRDREGQFF.